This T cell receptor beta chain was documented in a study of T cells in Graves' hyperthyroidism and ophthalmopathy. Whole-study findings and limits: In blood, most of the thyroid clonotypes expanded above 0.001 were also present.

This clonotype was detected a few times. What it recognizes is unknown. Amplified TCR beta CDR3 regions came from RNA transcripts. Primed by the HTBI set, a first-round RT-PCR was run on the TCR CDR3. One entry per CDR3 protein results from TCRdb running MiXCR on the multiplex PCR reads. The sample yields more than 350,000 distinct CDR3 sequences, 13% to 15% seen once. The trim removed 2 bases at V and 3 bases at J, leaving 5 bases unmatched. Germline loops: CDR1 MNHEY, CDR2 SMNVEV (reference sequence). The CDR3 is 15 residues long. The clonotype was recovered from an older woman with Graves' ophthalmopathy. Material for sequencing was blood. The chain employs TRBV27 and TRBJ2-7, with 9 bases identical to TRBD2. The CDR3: CASSLRLAGYYEQYF. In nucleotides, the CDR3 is TGTGCCAGCAGTTTACGTCTAGCGGGATACTACGAGCAGTACTTC.